The 4 T cell receptor beta chains reported below all come from one sample, sequenced in a study of cytomegalovirus exposure and HLA in healthy donors. PCR was performed using 60 Vbeta and 13 Jbeta primers. TCRdb keeps only in-frame clones here, not all; method: immunoSEQ multiplex PCR. Here the sample spans some 79,000 clones, 63% being singletons. The sequenced sample consisted of PBMCs. The origin of the receptors is a woman between 35 and 50 years old in good health and CMV-seropositive.

A word on this clone: At the DNA level, this CDR3 is encoded by other sequences in the same sample as well. The chain has TRBV11-3 and TRBJ2-3, with D hard to call. CDR1 SGHNT and CDR2 YENEEA come from the germline V gene. Deletions cut 0 bases from V and 5 bases from J, with 6 bases between. The CDR3 extends over 13 amino acids. The CDR3 DNA is TGTGCCAGCAGCTTAGATTCGGTAGATACGCAGTATTTT. Amino acids: CASSLDSVDTQYF.

This clone was picked up a small number of times. V and J are TRBV6-7 and TRBJ2-3, with 8 bases lining up with TRBD2. TRBV6-7 is placed among ORFs of uncertain function. Losses at the gene ends were 4 bases for V and 3 bases for J; bases not matched to a gene: 3. This CDR3 contains 14 residues. The CDR3 bases are TGTGCCAGCAGTTTAGCGGGACGGACAGATACGCAGTATTTT. Translated, it gives CASSLAGRTDTQYF.

The chain joins TRBV4-3 to TRBJ2-7; 11 bases line up with TRBD2. V shed 0 bases, J shed 4 bases, and the junction held 2 bases outside the gene matches. The germline CDR1 and CDR2 sequences are LGHNA and YSLEER. This CDR3 contains 15 residues. The CDR3 bases are TGCGCCAGCAGCCAAGACCTAGCGGGAGGATACGAGCAGTACTTC. Protein product: CASSQDLAGGYEQYF.

The V and J genes are TRBV23-1 and TRBJ2-7, with 9 bases that match TRBD1. TRBV23-1 is an ORF for which the function is uncertain. This CDR3 spans 13 amino acids. V lost 8 bases, J lost 5 bases, and 7 bases stayed unmatched. The CDR3 reads CASVGQGPHEQYF. As DNA, the CDR3 is TGCGCCAGCGTCGGACAGGGGCCCCACGAGCAGTACTTC.